Listed below are T cell receptor beta chains from one sample, sequenced in a study of T cell responses to AZD1222 COVID-19 vaccine. TCRdb keeps only in-frame clones here, not all; method: immunoSEQ multiplex PCR. Among about 150,000 clones listed, more than 80% were seen once. This sample comprised peripheral blood, obtained on day 0 of AZD1222 vaccination. All receptors derive from an adult in good health. Each CDR3 is given with its conserved first and last residue. The order of the fields is V gene, CDR3 protein.

v_call: TRBV2; cdr3_aa: CASRLRDGAYGYTF
v_call: TRBV9; cdr3_aa: CASSVSGQDPTGVFF
v_call: TRBV7-7; cdr3_aa: CASSLVLTDTQYF
v_call: TRBV25-1; cdr3_aa: CASSEGGPYGYTF
v_call: TRBV27; cdr3_aa: CASRPRAFSYESDYEQYF
v_call: TRBV5-6; cdr3_aa: CASSVERRTVIYGYTF
v_call: TRBV5-1; cdr3_aa: CASRTGFGNSPLHF
v_call: TRBV30; cdr3_aa: CAWSVAAGISQQYF
v_call: TRBV27; cdr3_aa: CASSLLGLGGGIGTEAFF
v_call: TRBV18; cdr3_aa: CASSPGQSGEETQYF
v_call: TRBV2; cdr3_aa: CAGGGTGTETQYF
v_call: TRBV5-4; cdr3_aa: CASSFDRGGYGYTF
v_call: TRBV28; cdr3_aa: CASSRTATLLNTGELFF
v_call: TRBV19; cdr3_aa: CASSIAASGAYNEQFF
v_call: TRBV6-1; cdr3_aa: CASSELGSAFGYTF
v_call: TRBV6-6; cdr3_aa: CASRSTRKNWYEQFF
v_call: TRBV30; cdr3_aa: CAWSSGSYEQYF
v_call: TRBV2; cdr3_aa: CASSEEGGFVDTQYF
v_call: TRBV6-5; cdr3_aa: CASIPGRAFDTEAFF
v_call: TRBV30; cdr3_aa: CAWSESTGGYTF
v_call: TRBV5-1; cdr3_aa: CASSLEGTDYSPLHF
v_call: TRBV3-1/TRBV3-2; cdr3_aa: CASSQTLDRWSSPLHF
v_call: TRBV6-1; cdr3_aa: CASSEVSDSYEQYF
v_call: TRBV11-2; cdr3_aa: CASSLGPRYTF
v_call: TRBV15; cdr3_aa: CATSSPRVAGGNEQFF
v_call: TRBV6-5; cdr3_aa: CASSFRQGGYTF
v_call: TRBV28; cdr3_aa: CASVSPVVAGNTIYF
v_call: TRBV9; cdr3_aa: CASSDDVPRNQPQHF